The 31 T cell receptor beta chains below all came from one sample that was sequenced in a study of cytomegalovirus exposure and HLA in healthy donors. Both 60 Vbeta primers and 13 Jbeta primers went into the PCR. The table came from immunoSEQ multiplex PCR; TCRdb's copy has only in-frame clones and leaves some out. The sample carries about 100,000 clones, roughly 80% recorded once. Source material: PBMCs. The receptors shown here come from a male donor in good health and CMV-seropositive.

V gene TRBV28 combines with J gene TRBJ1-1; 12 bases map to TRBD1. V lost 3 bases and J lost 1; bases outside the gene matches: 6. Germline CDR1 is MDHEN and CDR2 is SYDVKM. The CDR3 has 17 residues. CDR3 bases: TGTGCCAGCAGTTTGGGTGGGACAGGGGGCAAGAACACTGAAGCTTTCTTT. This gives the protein CASSLGGTGGKNTEAFF.

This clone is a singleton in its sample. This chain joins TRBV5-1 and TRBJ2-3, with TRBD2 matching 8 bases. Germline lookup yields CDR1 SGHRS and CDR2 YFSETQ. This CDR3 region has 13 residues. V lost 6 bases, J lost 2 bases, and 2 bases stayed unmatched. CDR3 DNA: TGCGCCAGCAAGCGGGAGAACACAGATACGCAGTATTTT. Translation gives CASKRENTDTQYF.

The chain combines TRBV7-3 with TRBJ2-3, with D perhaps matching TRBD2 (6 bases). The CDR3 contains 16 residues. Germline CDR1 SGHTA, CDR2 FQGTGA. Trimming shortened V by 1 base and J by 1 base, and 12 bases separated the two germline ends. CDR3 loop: CASSLSGGEGTDTQYF. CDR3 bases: TGTGCCAGCAGCTTAAGTGGTGGGGAGGGCACAGATACGCAGTATTTT.

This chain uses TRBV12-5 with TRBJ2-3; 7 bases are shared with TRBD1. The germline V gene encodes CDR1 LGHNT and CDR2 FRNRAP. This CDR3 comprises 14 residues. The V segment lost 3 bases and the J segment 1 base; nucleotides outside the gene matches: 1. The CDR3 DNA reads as TGTGCTAGTGGTTTCGGGACAGGCACAGATACGCAGTATTTT. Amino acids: CASGFGTGTDTQYF.

DNA of the CDR3: TGCGCCAGCAGCCCCTCGAGTAGCGGGAGAAAGTACTTC. Its protein product is CASSPSSSGRKYF. The chain recombines TRBV4-3 with TRBJ2-5, with 9 bases fitting TRBD2. V dropped 4 bases and J dropped 12; count of bases not matched to a gene: 9. The CDR3 runs to 13 residues. Germline V CDR1 and CDR2: LGHNA, YSLEER.

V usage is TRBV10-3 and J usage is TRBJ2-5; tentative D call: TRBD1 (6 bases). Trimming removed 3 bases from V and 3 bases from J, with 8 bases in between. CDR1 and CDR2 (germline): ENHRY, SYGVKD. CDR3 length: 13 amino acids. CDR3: CAISDRTEETQYF. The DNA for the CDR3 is TGTGCCATCAGTGACAGGACAGAAGAGACCCAGTACTTC.

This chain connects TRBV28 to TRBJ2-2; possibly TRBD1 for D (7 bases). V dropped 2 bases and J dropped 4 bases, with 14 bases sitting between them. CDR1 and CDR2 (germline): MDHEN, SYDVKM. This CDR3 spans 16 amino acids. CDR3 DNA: TGTGCCAGCAGTTTAAGAGGGCAGGGGGGCACCGGGGAGCTGTTTTTT. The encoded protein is CASSLRGQGGTGELFF.

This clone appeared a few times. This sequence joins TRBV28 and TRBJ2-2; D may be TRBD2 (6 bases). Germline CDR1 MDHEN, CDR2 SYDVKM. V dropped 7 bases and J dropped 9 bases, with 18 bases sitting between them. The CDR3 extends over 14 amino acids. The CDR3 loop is CASKEGGPRRELFF. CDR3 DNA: TGTGCCAGCAAAGAGGGAGGCCCTCGGCGGGAGCTGTTTTTT. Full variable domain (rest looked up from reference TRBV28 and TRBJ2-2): DVKVTQSSRYLVKRTGEKVFLECVQDMDHENMFWYRQDPGLGLRLIYFSYDVKMKEKGDIPEGYSVSREKKERFSLILESASTNQTSMYLCASKEGGPRRELFFGEGSRLTVL.

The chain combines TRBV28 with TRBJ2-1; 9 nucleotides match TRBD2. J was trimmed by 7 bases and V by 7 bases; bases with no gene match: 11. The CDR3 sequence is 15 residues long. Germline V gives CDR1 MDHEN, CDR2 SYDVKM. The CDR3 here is CASTGPGLAINEQFF. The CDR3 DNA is TGTGCCAGCACCGGACCGGGACTAGCCATTAATGAGCAGTTCTTC.

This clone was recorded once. The CDR3 sequence: CASSSFSGPRETQYF. The CDR3 bases are TGTGCCAGCAGCTCGTTTAGCGGTCCTAGGGAGACCCAGTACTTC. The chain combines TRBV7-2 with TRBJ2-5; tentative D call: TRBD2 (6 bases). The CDR3 runs to 15 residues. V was cut by 4 bases and J by 5 bases, with 17 bases left in between. CDR1 SGHTA and CDR2 FQGNSA come from the germline V gene.

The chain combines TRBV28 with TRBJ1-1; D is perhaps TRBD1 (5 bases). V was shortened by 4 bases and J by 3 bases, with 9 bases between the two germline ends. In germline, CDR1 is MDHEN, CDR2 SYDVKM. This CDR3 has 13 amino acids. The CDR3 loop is CASSSSGYTEAFF. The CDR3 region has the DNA TGTGCCAGCAGTTCTTCAGGGTACACTGAAGCTTTCTTT.

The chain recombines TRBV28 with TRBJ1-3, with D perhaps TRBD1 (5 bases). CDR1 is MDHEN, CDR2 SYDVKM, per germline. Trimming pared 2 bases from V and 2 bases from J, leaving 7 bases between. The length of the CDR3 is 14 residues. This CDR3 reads CASSLGGTGNTIYF. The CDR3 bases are TGTGCCAGCAGTTTAGGGGGGACTGGAAACACCATATATTTT.

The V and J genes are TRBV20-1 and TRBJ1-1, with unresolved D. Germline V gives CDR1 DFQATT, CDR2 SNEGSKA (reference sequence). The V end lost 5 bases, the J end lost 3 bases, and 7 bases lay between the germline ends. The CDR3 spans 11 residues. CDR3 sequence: CSAPRYTEAFF. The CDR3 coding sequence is TGCAGTGCTCCTAGGTACACTGAAGCTTTCTTT.

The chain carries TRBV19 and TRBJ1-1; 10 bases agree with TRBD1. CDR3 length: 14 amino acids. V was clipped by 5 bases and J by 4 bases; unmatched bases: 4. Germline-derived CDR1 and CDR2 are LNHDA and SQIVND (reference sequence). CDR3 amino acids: CASSFGQGGTEAFF. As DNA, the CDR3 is TGTGCCAGTAGTTTTGGACAGGGGGGCACTGAAGCTTTCTTT.

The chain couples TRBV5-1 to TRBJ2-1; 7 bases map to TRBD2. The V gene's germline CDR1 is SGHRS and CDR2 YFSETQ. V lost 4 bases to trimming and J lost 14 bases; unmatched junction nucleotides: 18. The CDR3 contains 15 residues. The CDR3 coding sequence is TGCGCCAGCAGCCTCAACCTAACAACTAGCGAGCTGAAGTTCTTC. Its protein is CASSLNLTTSELKFF. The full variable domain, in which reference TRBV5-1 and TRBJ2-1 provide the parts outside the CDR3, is KAGVTQTPRYLIKTRGQQVTLSCSPISGHRSVSWYQQTPGQGLQFLFEYFSETQRNKGNFPGRFSGRQFSNSRSEMNVSTLELGDSALYLCASSLNLTTSELKFFGPGTRLTVL.

The CDR3, as DNA: TGTGCCAGTAATACAGGGATTGGTCAGCCCCAGCATTTT. Translated: CASNTGIGQPQHF. The chain recombines TRBV19 with TRBJ1-5, with D possibly TRBD1 on 6 matching bases. The CDR3 sequence is 13 residues long. CDR1 LNHDA and CDR2 SQIVND come from the germline V gene (reference sequence). Trimming stripped 7 bases from V and 6 bases from J, with 13 bases between.

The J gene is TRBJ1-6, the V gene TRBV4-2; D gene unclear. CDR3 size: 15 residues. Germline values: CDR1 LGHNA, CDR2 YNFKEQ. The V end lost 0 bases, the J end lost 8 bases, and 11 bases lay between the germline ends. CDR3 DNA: TGTGCCAGCAGCCAAGAATCCGGTTCCTATTCACCCCTCCACTTT. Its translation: CASSQESGSYSPLHF.

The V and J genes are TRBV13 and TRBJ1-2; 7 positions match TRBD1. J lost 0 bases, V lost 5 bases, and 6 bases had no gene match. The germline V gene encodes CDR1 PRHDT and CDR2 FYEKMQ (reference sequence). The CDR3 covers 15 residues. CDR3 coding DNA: TGTGCCAGCAGCCAGAGGGACAGAACTAACTATGGCTACACCTTC. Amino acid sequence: CASSQRDRTNYGYTF.

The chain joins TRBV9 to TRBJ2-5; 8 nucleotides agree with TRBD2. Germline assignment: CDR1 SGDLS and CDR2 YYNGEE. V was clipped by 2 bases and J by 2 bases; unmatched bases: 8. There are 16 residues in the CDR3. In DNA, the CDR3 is TGTGCCAGCAGCGTTTCGGCTAGCGGGCCTCAAGAGACCCAGTACTTC. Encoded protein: CASSVSASGPQETQYF.

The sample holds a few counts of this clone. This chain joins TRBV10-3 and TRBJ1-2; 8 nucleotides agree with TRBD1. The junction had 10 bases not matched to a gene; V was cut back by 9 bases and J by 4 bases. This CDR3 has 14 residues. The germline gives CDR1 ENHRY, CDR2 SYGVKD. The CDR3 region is CAIGRQGAAYGYTF. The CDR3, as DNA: TGTGCCATTGGGAGGCAGGGGGCGGCCTATGGCTACACCTTC.

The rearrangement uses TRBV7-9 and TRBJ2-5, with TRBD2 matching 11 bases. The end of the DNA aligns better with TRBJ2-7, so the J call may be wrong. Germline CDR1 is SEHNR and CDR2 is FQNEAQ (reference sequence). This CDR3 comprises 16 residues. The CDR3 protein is CASSLGGGTSGGEQYF. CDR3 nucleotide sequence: TGTGCCAGCAGCTTAGGAGGGGGAACTAGCGGGGGCGAGCAGTACTTC.

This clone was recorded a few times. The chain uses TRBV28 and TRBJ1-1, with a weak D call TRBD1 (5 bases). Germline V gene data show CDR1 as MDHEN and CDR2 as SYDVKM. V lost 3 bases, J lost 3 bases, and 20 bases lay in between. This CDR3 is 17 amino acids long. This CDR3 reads CASSFWGGGVGDTEAFF. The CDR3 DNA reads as TGTGCCAGCAGTTTTTGGGGGGGAGGGGTGGGGGACACTGAAGCTTTCTTT.

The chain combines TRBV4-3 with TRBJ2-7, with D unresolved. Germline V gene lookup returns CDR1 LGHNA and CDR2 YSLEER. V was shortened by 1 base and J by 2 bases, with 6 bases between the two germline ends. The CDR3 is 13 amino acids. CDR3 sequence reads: CASSQGQTYEQYF. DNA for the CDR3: TGCGCCAGCAGCCAAGGACAAACCTACGAGCAGTACTTC.

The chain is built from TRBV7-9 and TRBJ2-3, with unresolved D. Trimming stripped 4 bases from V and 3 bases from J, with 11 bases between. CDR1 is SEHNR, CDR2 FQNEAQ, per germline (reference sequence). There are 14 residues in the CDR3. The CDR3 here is CASSYPPRTDTQYF. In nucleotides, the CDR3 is TGTGCCAGCAGCTATCCTCCCCGGACAGATACGCAGTATTTT.

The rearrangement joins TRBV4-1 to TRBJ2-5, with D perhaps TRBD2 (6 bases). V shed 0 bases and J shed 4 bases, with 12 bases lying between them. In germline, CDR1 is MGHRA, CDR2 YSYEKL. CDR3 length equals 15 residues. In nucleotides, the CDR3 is TGCGCCAGCAGCCAAGATGAGAGGAGGGGAGAGACCCAGTACTTC. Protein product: CASSQDERRGETQYF.

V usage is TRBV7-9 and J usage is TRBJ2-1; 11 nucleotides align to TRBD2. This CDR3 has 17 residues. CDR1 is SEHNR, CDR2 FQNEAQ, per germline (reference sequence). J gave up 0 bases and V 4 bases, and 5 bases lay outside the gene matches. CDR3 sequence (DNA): TGTGCCAGCAGCTCGTTAGCGGGAGGGAGCTCCTACAATGAGCAGTTCTTC. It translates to CASSSLAGGSSYNEQFF.

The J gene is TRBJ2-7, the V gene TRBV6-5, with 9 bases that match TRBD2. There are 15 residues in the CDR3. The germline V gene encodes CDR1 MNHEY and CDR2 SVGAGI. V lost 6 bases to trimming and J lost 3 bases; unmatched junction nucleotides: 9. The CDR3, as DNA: TGTGCCAGCAGCAATCAAGCGGGAGGCGGCTACGAGCAGTACTTC. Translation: CASSNQAGGGYEQYF.

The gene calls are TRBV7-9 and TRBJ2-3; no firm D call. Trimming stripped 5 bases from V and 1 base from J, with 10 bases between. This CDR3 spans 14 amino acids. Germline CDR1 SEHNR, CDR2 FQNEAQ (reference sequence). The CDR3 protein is CASSLWSRTDTQYF. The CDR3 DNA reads TGTGCCAGCAGCCTATGGAGCCGCACAGATACGCAGTATTTT. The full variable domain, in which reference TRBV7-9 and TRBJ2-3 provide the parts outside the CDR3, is DTGVSQNPRHKITKRGQNVTFRCDPISEHNRLYWYRQTLGQGPEFLTYFQNEAQLEKSRLLSDRFSAERPKGSFSTLEIQRTEQGDSAMYLCASSLWSRTDTQYFGPGTRLTVL.

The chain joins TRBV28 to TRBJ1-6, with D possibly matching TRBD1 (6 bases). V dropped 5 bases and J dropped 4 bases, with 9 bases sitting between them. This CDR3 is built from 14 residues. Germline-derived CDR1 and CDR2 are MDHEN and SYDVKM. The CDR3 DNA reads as TGTGCCAGCAGTCAGCAGGGGTATAATTCACCCCTCCACTTT. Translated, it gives CASSQQGYNSPLHF.

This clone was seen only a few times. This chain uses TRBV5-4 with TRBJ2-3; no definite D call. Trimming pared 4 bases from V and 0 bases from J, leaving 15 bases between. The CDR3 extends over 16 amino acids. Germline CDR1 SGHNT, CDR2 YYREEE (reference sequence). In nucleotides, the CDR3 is TGTGCCAGCAGCCTGTCCCTGGGCTCCAGCACAGATACGCAGTATTTT. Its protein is CASSLSLGSSTDTQYF.

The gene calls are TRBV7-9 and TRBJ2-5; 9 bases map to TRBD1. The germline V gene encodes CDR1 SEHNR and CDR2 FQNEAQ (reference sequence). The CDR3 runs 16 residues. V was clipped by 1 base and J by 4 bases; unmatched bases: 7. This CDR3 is CASSLGQGQGGETQYF. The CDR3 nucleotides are TGTGCCAGCAGCTTAGGCCAGGGACAGGGCGGAGAGACCCAGTACTTC.